The next 20 T cell receptor beta chains were all read from a single sample in a study of T cell repertoires in cytomegalovirus infection. One entry per CDR3 protein results from TCRdb running MiXCR on the reads. This sample carries a few hundred thousand distinct CDR3 sequences, about 33% of them seen once, and the ten largest clones take roughly a sixth. These receptors have no identified antigens. The sample consisted of cultured PBMCs, taken from culture after CMV antigen stimulation. The receptors come from a human donor in good health (CMV status not recorded). Some clones in this sample may be carry-over from other donors' samples.

To note about this clonotype: At one of its ends the junction is not consistent with the germline gene, which may arise from a read error. CDR3 DNA sequence: TGTGCCAGCAGCTTAGCGAGGACTAGCGGGAGTGGGGTGATCTTC. Translating it yields CASSLARTSGSGVIF. V gene TRBV7-8 combines with J gene TRBJ2-1, with 13 positions matching TRBD2. The CDR3 length is 15 residues. Germline V gives CDR1 SGHVS, CDR2 FQNEAQ.

This clonotype has a handful of counts. The J gene is TRBJ1-2, the V gene TRBV7-2; D may be TRBD1 (5 bases). The CDR3 runs 14 residues. Germline-derived CDR1 and CDR2 are SGHTA and FQGNSA. The V and J ends lost 1 base and 8 bases respectively, with 14 bases between them. The CDR3 DNA sequence: TGTGCCAGCAGCTTAGATGTGAGCAGGGTAGGCTACACCTTC. As protein: CASSLDVSRVGYTF.

V gene TRBV5-1 combines with J gene TRBJ2-7; D is perhaps TRBD1 or TRBD2 (5 bases each). Germline CDR1 SGHRS, CDR2 YFSETQ. The CDR3 sequence is 14 residues long. The V end lost 4 bases, the J end lost 2 bases, and 13 bases lay between the germline ends. The CDR3 sequence is CASSPRGVTYEQYF. The CDR3 nucleotides read TGCGCCAGCAGCCCGAGGGGTGTTACCTACGAGCAGTACTTC.

The V gene is TRBV7-9, the J gene TRBJ2-1, with 11 nucleotides matching TRBD2. Germline loops: CDR1 SEHNR, CDR2 FQNEAQ (reference sequence). This CDR3 is built from 15 residues. V trimming: 4 bases; J trimming: 7 bases; junction bases outside the gene matches: 6. CDR3 sequence (DNA): TGTGCCAGCAGCTCCCGACTAGCGGGATGGAATGAGCAGTTCTTC. Its translation: CASSSRLAGWNEQFF.

The chain couples TRBV7-9 to TRBJ2-1; D tentatively fits TRBD1 or TRBD2 (5 bases each). This CDR3 has 15 residues. CDR1 SEHNR and CDR2 FQNEAQ come from the germline V gene (reference sequence). V was trimmed by 5 bases and J by 2 bases, leaving 13 bases between them. The CDR3 bases are TGTGCCAGCAGCCCCCTTGGGGACCCCTACAATGAGCAGTTCTTC. Encoded protein: CASSPLGDPYNEQFF.

CDR3 residues: CASTHLGGPGYTF. CDR3 coding DNA: TGTGCCAGCACCCACCTCGGGGGCCCTGGCTACACCTTC. J is TRBJ1-2 and V is TRBV6-5, with D possibly TRBD1 on 6 matching bases. Trimming pared 7 bases from V and 7 bases from J, leaving 16 bases between. The CDR3 spans 13 residues. Germline CDR1 reads MNHEY; CDR2 reads SVGAGI.

The CDR3 nucleotides are TGTGCCAGCAGCCCGGACAGGGAATCAGATACGCAGTATTTT. It specifies CASSPDRESDTQYF. The rearrangement links TRBV7-3 to TRBJ2-3, with 8 nucleotides matching TRBD1. Losses at the gene ends were 5 bases for V and 4 bases for J; bases not matched to a gene: 5. Germline V gene data show CDR1 as SGHTA and CDR2 as FQGTGA. The CDR3 runs to 14 residues.

This clonotype has more than one count but fewer than ten. The J gene is TRBJ2-5, the V gene TRBV24-1; 14 nucleotides line up with TRBD2. The CDR3 covers 18 residues. The germline CDR1 and CDR2 sequences are KGHDR and SFDVKD. The V and J ends lost 3 bases and 5 bases, in that order; junction bases with no gene match: 10. This CDR3 reads CATSDAGLAGDIGETQYF. The CDR3 bases are TGTGCCACCAGTGATGCGGGACTAGCGGGAGACATTGGTGAGACCCAGTACTTC.

The gene calls are TRBV6-2 or TRBV6-3 and TRBJ2-7; D not resolved. The CDR3 loop spans 12 amino acids. The germline V gene has CDR1 MNHEY and CDR2 SVGEGT. Between the trimmed V and J ends, which lost 5 bases and 6 bases, there was a span of 11 bases. Here the CDR3 reads CASSELRIEQYF. CDR3 in DNA: TGTGCCAGCAGTGAACTCCGGATCGAGCAGTACTTC.

V and J are TRBV19 and TRBJ1-2; D is uncertain. Germline V gene lookup returns CDR1 LNHDA and CDR2 SQIVND (reference sequence). V lost 5 bases and J 10 bases, leaving 11 bases between the germline ends. This CDR3 contains 11 residues. The CDR3 nucleotides read TGTGCCAGTAGTTTCGTCCAAGACTACACCTTC. Residues: CASSFVQDYTF.

This clonotype was seen more than once but under ten times. The V call is TRBV4-2, the J call TRBJ2-2; TRBD2 matches at 7 bases. Trimming cost V 1 base and J 4 bases; bases outside gene matches: 6. Germline lookup yields CDR1 LGHNA and CDR2 YNFKEQ. CDR3 length equals 16 residues. CDR3 in DNA: TGTGCCAGCAGCCAAGCCACTAGCGACGGCACCGGGGAGCTGTTTTTT. Protein sequence: CASSQATSDGTGELFF.

This rearrangement joins TRBV7-2 to TRBJ2-5; 8 positions match TRBD2. The CDR3 sequence is 13 residues long. J was trimmed by 5 bases and V by 5 bases; bases with no gene match: 4. Per the germline V gene, CDR1 is SGHTA and CDR2 is FQGNSA. DNA of the CDR3: TGTGCCAGCAGCCGACTAGCGACGGAGACCCAGTACTTC. Translating gives CASSRLATETQYF.

This clonotype was seen only a few times. V usage is TRBV7-9 and J usage is TRBJ2-2; D not certain. Germline loops: CDR1 SEHNR, CDR2 FQNEAQ (reference sequence). Deletions cut 3 bases from V and 2 bases from J, with 22 bases between. The CDR3 loop spans 19 amino acids. The CDR3 DNA sequence: TGTGCCAGCAGCTTCTCTAGGATGGCCTACCCACCAAACACCGGGGAGCTGTTTTTT. Translating it yields CASSFSRMAYPPNTGELFF.

This clonotype occurred a few times. The V gene is TRBV7-2, the J gene TRBJ2-2, with a tentative D call TRBD1 (6 bases). The V end lost 1 base, the J end lost 6 bases, and 12 bases lay between the germline ends. CDR1 is SGHTA, CDR2 FQGNSA, per germline. The CDR3 is 15 amino acids. The CDR3 here is CASSLVSGVAGELFF. Written as DNA, the CDR3 is TGTGCCAGCAGCTTAGTGTCAGGGGTCGCCGGGGAGCTGTTTTTT.

This clonotype has more than one count but fewer than ten. This chain links TRBV19 with TRBJ2-5; tentatively, D is TRBD1 (5 bases). Trimming cost V 2 bases and J 5 bases, with 18 bases left between them. This CDR3 comprises 16 residues. Germline V gives CDR1 LNHDA, CDR2 SQIVND (reference sequence). CDR3 in amino acids: CASSISARPGPETQYF. The DNA of the CDR3 is TGTGCCAGTAGTATAAGTGCCCGGCCAGGGCCGGAGACCCAGTACTTC.

This clonotype was seen at least ten times. The DNA for the CDR3 is TGTGCCAGCAGCCAATCTCCGGGACAGGGGAGAAAATACAATGAGCAGTTCTTC. Encoded protein: CASSQSPGQGRKYNEQFF. The rearrangement links TRBV7-2 to TRBJ2-1; 10 nucleotides align to TRBD1. With 5 bases clipped from V and 4 bases from J, the junction kept 14 bases outside the gene matches. CDR3 length: 18 amino acids. Germline lookup yields CDR1 SGHTA and CDR2 FQGNSA.

This chain uses TRBV20-1 with TRBJ2-7, with D possibly matching TRBD2 (5 bases). The CDR3 consists of 14 residues. Per germline, CDR1 DFQATT and CDR2 SNEGSKA (reference sequence). V shed 6 bases and J shed 1 base, with 16 bases lying between them. The CDR3 here is CSALGWGESYEQYF. In nucleotides, the CDR3 is TGCAGTGCGCTGGGGTGGGGAGAATCCTACGAGCAGTACTTC.

This clonotype was seen repeatedly, ten times or more. This chain joins TRBV6-2 or TRBV6-3 and TRBJ1-2, with unresolved D. CDR3 size: 16 residues. V lost 6 bases to trimming and J lost 2 bases, with 19 bases between them. CDR1 is MNHEY and CDR2 is SVGEGT in the germline V gene. In DNA form, the CDR3 reads TGTGCCAGCAGCCTACGGATGATTGGGAAGAACTATGGCTACACCTTC. Translating gives CASSLRMIGKNYGYTF.

This clonotype has more than one count but fewer than ten. This chain connects TRBV18 to TRBJ1-3, with a possible D match to TRBD1 (5 bases). The V and J ends lost 1 base and 2 bases respectively, with 15 bases between them. The CDR3 spans 17 residues. Germline V gene data show CDR1 as KGHSH and CDR2 as LQKENI. The CDR3 nucleotides are TGTGCCAGCTCACCACGAGGACGGGGGGTAGCTGGAAACACCATATATTTT. The encoded protein is CASSPRGRGVAGNTIYF.

This clonotype has more than one count but fewer than ten. V is TRBV6-2 or TRBV6-3 and J is TRBJ2-4; 10 bases agree with TRBD2. CDR3 length equals 18 residues. Germline V gives CDR1 MNHEY, CDR2 SVGEGT. With 5 bases clipped from V and 2 bases from J, the junction kept 12 bases outside the gene matches. This CDR3 is CASSLRDDSGRPKNIQYF. In DNA form, the CDR3 reads TGTGCCAGCAGTCTACGGGATGATAGCGGGAGGCCCAAAAACATTCAGTACTTC.